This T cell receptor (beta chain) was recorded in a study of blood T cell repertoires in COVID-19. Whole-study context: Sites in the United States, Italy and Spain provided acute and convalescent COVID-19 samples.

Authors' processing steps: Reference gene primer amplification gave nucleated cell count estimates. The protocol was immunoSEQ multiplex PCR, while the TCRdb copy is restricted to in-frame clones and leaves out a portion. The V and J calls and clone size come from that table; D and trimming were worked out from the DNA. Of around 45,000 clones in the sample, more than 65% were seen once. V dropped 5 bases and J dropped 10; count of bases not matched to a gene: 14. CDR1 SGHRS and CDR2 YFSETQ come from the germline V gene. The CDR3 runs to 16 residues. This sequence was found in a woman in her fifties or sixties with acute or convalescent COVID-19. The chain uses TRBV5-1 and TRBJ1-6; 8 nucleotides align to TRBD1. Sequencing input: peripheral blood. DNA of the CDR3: TGCGCCAGCAGGCCCGGACAGGGTGGGTATGGATCACCCCTCCACTTT. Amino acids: CASRPGQGGYGSPLHF.